This TCR beta chain derives from a study of tumor-infiltrating lymphocytes in primary liver carcinoma. From 400 to 550 ng total RNA, TCR beta cDNA was generated with a primer in the constant region. For TCR beta, libraries were produced by three nested multiplex PCR rounds using slightly modified ARM-PCR. A C-beta reverse primer was combined with TRBV1-TRBV30 forward primers in the first two PCR rounds, and each round had 9 to 10 cycles. TCRdb recomputed calls from the multiplex PCR reads with MiXCR, one row per CDR3 protein. The profile shows under 200,000 distinct CDR3 sequences, just under 85% of them singletons. The germline CDR1 and CDR2 sequences are SGHAT and FQDESV (reference sequence). CDR3 length: 16 amino acids. Trimming pared 6 bases from V and 15 bases from J, leaving 30 bases between. Both RNA and DNA were isolated together from around 20-30 mg of bulk tissue that had not been sorted. Chronic HBV infection was present in the patients, who were treatment-naive. Collection of samples drew on five separate regions of each tumor.

This chain uses TRBV11-1 with TRBJ2-1; TRBD2 is a possible D gene (6 bases). The sequencing input was tumor tissue from primary liver carcinoma. The source is a man aged 35 to 55 with primary liver carcinoma and hepatitis B virus infection. The CDR3 reads CASRKEMRIGGDEWFF. For the CDR3, the DNA is TGTGCCAGCAGAAAAGAGATGAGGATAGGAGGGGATGAGTGGTTCTTC. Drawing the rest from reference TRBV11-1 and TRBJ2-1, the complete variable domain is EAEVAQSPRYKITEKSQAVAFWCDPISGHATLYWYRQILGQGPELLVQFQDESVVDDSQLPKDRFSAERLKGVDSTLKIQPAELGDSAMYLCASRKEMRIGGDEWFFGPGTRLTVL.